This T cell receptor beta chain is drawn from a study of regulatory T cells in long-lasting Graves disease. Broader study findings: New patients shared fewer public clonotypes (over 900) than persistent patients did (2,741). There was favoring of TRBV28, TRBJ1-2 and TRBJ2-5 in persistent disease. Peripheral blood was the sole material, not thyroid tissue.

This CDR3 has 14 amino acids. Germline V gene lookup returns CDR1 SEHNR and CDR2 FQNEAQ (reference sequence). The ends were cut back, 5 bases at V and 6 bases at J, with 13 bases in the middle. Stated time point: persistent/refractory GD, antithyroid drugs over 5 years with positive TRAb. Scientists built the TCR library using RNA that was extracted from PBMCs. American Thyroid Association guidelines defined how Graves' disease was diagnosed. To make TCR beta libraries, researchers used iRepertoire HTBI primers and Arm-PCR of CDR3 regions. One entry per CDR3 protein, called by TCRdb with MiXCR from the multiplex PCR reads. The sample holds some 340,000 distinct CDR3 sequences, approximately 25% seen once. About this clonotype: Its antigen is as yet unknown.

The V and J genes are TRBV7-9 and TRBJ2-2; D uncertain. The starting material was peripheral blood mononuclear cells (PBMCs), obtained when the disease was refractory, from a patient treated with antithyroid drugs. The source of this sequence is a woman in her forties with Graves disease. As DNA, the CDR3 is TGTGCCAGCAGCCCTAAGACGAGGCCCGGGGAGCTGTTTTTT. It yields the protein CASSPKTRPGELFF.